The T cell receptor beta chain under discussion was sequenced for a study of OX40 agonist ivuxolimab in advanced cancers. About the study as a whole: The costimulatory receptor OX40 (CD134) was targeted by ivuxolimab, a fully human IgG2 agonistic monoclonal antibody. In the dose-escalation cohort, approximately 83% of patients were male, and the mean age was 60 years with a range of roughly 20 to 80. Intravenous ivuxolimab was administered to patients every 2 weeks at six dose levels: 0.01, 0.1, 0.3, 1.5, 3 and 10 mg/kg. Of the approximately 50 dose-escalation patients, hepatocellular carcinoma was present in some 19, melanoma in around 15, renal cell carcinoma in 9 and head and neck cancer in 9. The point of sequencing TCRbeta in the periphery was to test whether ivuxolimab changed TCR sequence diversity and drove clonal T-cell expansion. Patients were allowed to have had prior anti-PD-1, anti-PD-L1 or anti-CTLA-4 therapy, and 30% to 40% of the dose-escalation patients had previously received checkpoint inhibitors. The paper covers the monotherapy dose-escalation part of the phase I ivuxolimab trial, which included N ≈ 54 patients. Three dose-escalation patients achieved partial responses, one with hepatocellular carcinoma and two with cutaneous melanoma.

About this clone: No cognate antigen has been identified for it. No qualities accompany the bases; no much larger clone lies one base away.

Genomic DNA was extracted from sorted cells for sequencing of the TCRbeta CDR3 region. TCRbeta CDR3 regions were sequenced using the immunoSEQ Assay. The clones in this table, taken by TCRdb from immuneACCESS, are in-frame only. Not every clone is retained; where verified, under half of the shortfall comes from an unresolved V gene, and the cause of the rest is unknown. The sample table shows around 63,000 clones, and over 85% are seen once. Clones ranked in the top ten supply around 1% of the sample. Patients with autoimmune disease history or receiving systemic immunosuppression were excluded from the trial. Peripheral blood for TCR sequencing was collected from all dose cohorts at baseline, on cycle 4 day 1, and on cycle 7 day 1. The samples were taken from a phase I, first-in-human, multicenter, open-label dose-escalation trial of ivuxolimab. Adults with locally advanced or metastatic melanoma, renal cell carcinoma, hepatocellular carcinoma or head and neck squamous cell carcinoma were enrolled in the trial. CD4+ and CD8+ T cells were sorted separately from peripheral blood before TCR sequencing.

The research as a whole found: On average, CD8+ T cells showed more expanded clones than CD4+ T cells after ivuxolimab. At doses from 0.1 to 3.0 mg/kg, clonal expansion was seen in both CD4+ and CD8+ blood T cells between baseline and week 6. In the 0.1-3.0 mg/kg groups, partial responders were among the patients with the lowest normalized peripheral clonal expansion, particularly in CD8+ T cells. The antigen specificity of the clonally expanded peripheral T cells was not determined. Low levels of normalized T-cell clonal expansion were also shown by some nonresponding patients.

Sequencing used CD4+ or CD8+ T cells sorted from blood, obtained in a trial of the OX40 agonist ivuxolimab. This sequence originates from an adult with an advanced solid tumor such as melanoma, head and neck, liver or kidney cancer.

The nucleotide sequence reads TGTGCCAGTAGAGGCAGCCAAGCTGGAAACACCATATATTTT. This encodes CASRGSQAGNTIYF. The chain employs TRBV19 and TRBJ1-3, with the D gene too uncertain to name. V and J lose 6 bases and 2 bases, and a span of 11 bases separates them. The germline V gene encodes CDR1 LNHDA and CDR2 SQIVND (reference sequence). The CDR3 numbers 14 residues from cysteine through phenylalanine. Only the CDR3 DNA is retained, 42 bases long and in frame from the first base.